The 20 T cell receptor beta chains below were found in one sample sequenced in a study of PD-L1 blockade in urothelial cancer. Method: immunoSEQ multiplex PCR; TCRdb's copy keeps in-frame clones and lacks some. The repertoire holds about 43,000 clones, with about 91% as singletons. The sample in question was PBMCs, obtained around atezolizumab (anti-PD-L1) treatment. The receptors originated from a man aged 80 or over with urothelial cancer.

CDR3 residues: CASSEQGTANQPQHF. The CDR3 DNA sequence: TGTGCCAGCAGTGAACAGGGAACGGCCAATCAGCCCCAGCATTTT. V is TRBV6-1 and J is TRBJ1-5; tentative D call: TRBD1 (5 bases). CDR3 length: 15 amino acids. The V gene lost 2 bases and the J gene lost 3 bases, with 11 bases spanning the gap. Germline CDR1 MNHNS, CDR2 SASEGT.

DNA for the CDR3: TGTGCCAGCAGCTTAGATTCCGACTGGTATACGCAGTATTTT. Its protein product is CASSLDSDWYTQYF. The chain recombines TRBV11-2 with TRBJ2-3; unclear D gene. The germline V and J ends were trimmed by 0 bases and 7 bases, with 11 bases remaining between them. CDR3 length: 14 amino acids. Germline V CDR1 and CDR2: SGHAT, FQNNGV.

J is TRBJ2-1 and V is TRBV4-2; D may be TRBD2 (6 bases). The V end was cut by 0 bases, the J end by 0 bases, with 9 bases between. The CDR3 spans 16 residues. Germline loops: CDR1 LGHNA, CDR2 YNFKEQ. CDR3: CASSQDWRASYNEQFF. CDR3 sequence (DNA): TGTGCCAGCAGCCAAGATTGGAGGGCCTCCTACAATGAGCAGTTCTTC.

This clone was seen more than once but under ten times. The genes are TRBV2 and TRBJ2-7; 7 nucleotides align to TRBD2. The CDR3 extends over 15 amino acids. The V and J ends lost 4 bases and 2 bases, in that order; junction bases with no gene match: 8. The V gene's germline CDR1 is SNHLY and CDR2 FYNNEI. CDR3 nucleotides: TGTGCCAGCAGTGTCGAGGGAGGGAAAGCCTACGAGCAGTACTTC. Residues: CASSVEGGKAYEQYF.

The chain recombines TRBV29-1 with TRBJ1-2; TRBD1 is a possible D gene (6 bases). The CDR3 sequence is 15 residues long. Germline V gene lookup returns CDR1 SQVTM and CDR2 ANQGSEA. Trimming removed 6 bases from V and 0 bases from J, with 17 bases in between. This CDR3 reads CSVRPPGAPNYGYTF. The CDR3 region has the DNA TGCAGCGTCCGCCCCCCAGGGGCTCCTAACTATGGCTACACCTTC.

The chain employs TRBV9 and TRBJ2-3; 8 positions agree with TRBD2. The V and J ends lost 0 bases and 2 bases, in that order; junction bases with no gene match: 5. The CDR3 length is 16 residues. The V gene's germline CDR1 is SGDLS and CDR2 YYNGEE. In DNA form, the CDR3 reads TGTGCCAGCAGCGTAGCCACTAGCGGTTACACAGATACGCAGTATTTT. Protein sequence: CASSVATSGYTDTQYF.

The chain combines TRBV27 with TRBJ1-2; D remains unclear. Germline CDR1 is MNHEY and CDR2 is SMNVEV (reference sequence). Trimming removed 0 bases at V and 2 bases at J, with 7 bases between. The CDR3 sequence is 14 residues long. CDR3 in amino acids: CASSLSAGNYGYTF. CDR3 coding DNA: TGTGCCAGCAGTTTATCAGCAGGCAACTATGGCTACACCTTC.

This chain's CDR3 is CASRPGHWWVNEKLFF. The CDR3 region has the DNA TGTGCCAGCAGGCCGGGACACTGGTGGGTGAATGAAAAACTGTTTTTT. The chain carries TRBV2 and TRBJ1-4; D possibly corresponds to TRBD1 (6 bases). Germline V CDR1 and CDR2: SNHLY, FYNNEI. V was trimmed by 6 bases and J by 5 bases, leaving 19 bases between them. The CDR3 has 16 residues.

The J gene is TRBJ1-4, the V gene TRBV30, with D perhaps TRBD1 (5 bases). CDR1 is GTSNPN and CDR2 is SVGIG in the germline V gene (reference sequence). The CDR3 loop spans 14 amino acids. Between the trimmed V and J ends, which lost 0 bases and 4 bases, there was a span of 9 bases. Here the CDR3 DNA reads TGTGCCTGGAGTGTCGACAGTTTTAATGAAAAACTGTTTTTT. As protein: CAWSVDSFNEKLFF.

In this sample, this clone turned up once. The chain carries TRBV29-1 and TRBJ2-7; 11 nucleotides align to TRBD1. Losses at the gene ends were 4 bases for V and 0 bases for J; bases not matched to a gene: 5. The germline V gene encodes CDR1 SQVTM and CDR2 ANQGSEA. This CDR3 is 15 amino acids long. Written as DNA, the CDR3 is TGCAGCGTTGGGAGGGGGACAGGGGGCTCCTACGAGCAGTACTTC. It codes for CSVGRGTGGSYEQYF.

This sequence joins TRBV7-2 and TRBJ1-2; 11 nucleotides match TRBD1. This CDR3 has 17 residues. CDR1 is SGHTA, CDR2 FQGNSA, per germline. The trim removed 1 base at V and 1 base at J, leaving 5 bases unmatched. The CDR3 sequence: CASSLVGTGGFNYGYTF. In DNA, the CDR3 is TGTGCCAGCAGCTTAGTAGGGACAGGGGGGTTTAACTATGGCTACACCTTC.

CDR3 DNA sequence: TGTGCCAGCAGCGTGGACAGGACGAACACCGGGGAGCTGTTTTTT. It is translated as CASSVDRTNTGELFF. V is TRBV5-4 and J is TRBJ2-2, with 7 bases fitting TRBD1. Trimming cost V 4 bases and J 0 bases; bases outside gene matches: 3. Germline lookup yields CDR1 SGHNT and CDR2 YYREEE (reference sequence). There are 15 residues in the CDR3.

This clone was found a few times. The V gene is TRBV9, the J gene TRBJ1-1; D not certain. V lost 0 bases and J 1 base, leaving 7 bases between the germline ends. Germline V gives CDR1 SGDLS, CDR2 YYNGEE. The CDR3 length is 14 residues. CDR3 protein: CASSVGSGNTEAFF. The DNA of the CDR3 is TGTGCCAGCAGCGTAGGGTCAGGGAACACTGAAGCTTTCTTT.

This clone was counted only a few times. The gene calls are TRBV2 and TRBJ1-1; no clear D gene. V lost 8 bases and J 0 bases, leaving 7 bases between the germline ends. CDR3 length: 12 residues. From germline, CDR1 is SNHLY and CDR2 FYNNEI. CDR3 DNA: TGTGCCAGCTTTATAGTGAACACTGAAGCTTTCTTT. It codes for CASFIVNTEAFF.

This clone came up a few times. The chain employs TRBV7-2 and TRBJ2-7; 7 nucleotides match TRBD2. The germline V gene encodes CDR1 SGHTA and CDR2 FQGNSA. The junction had 9 bases not matched to a gene; V was cut back by 4 bases and J by 0 bases. CDR3 length: 16 amino acids. CDR3 loop: CASSSNARDYSYEQYF. The CDR3 DNA reads TGTGCCAGCAGCTCCAACGCACGGGACTACTCCTACGAGCAGTACTTC.

The V and J genes are TRBV7-6 and TRBJ1-4; TRBD1 matches at 8 bases. Germline loops: CDR1 SGHVS, CDR2 FNYEAQ. The V segment lost 4 bases and the J segment 12 bases; nucleotides outside the gene matches: 10. This CDR3 has 14 amino acids. The CDR3 region has the DNA TGTGCCAGCAGCTCTAGCAGGGGGCGGGCGGAACTGTTTTTT. This gives the protein CASSSSRGRAELFF. The full variable domain, its missing parts supplied by reference TRBV7-6 and TRBJ1-4, is GAGVSQSPRYKVTKRGQDVALRCDPISGHVSLYWYRQALGQGPEFLTYFNYEAQQDKSGLPNDRFSAERPEGSISTLTIQRTEQRDSAMYRCASSSSRGRAELFFGSGTQLSVL.

This chain links TRBV10-3 with TRBJ2-7; TRBD2 aligns across 13 bases. With V trimmed by 6 bases and J by 5 bases, 4 bases remained unmatched. The CDR3 runs 14 residues. The germline gives CDR1 ENHRY, CDR2 SYGVKD. The CDR3 region is CAISGLAGAHEQYF. CDR3 bases: TGTGCCATCAGCGGACTAGCGGGAGCCCACGAGCAGTACTTC.

V is TRBV7-9 and J is TRBJ2-1; 14 bases are a match to TRBD2. The CDR3 length is 17 residues. V lost 5 bases, J lost 2 bases, and 5 bases stayed unmatched. Germline CDR1 and CDR2: SEHNR and FQNEAQ (reference sequence). CDR3 protein: CASSKGLAGEPYNEQFF. In DNA form, the CDR3 reads TGTGCCAGCAGCAAGGGACTAGCGGGAGAACCCTACAATGAGCAGTTCTTC.

This sequence joins TRBV10-2 and TRBJ2-5, with 14 positions matching TRBD2. V trimming: 6 bases; J trimming: 5 bases; junction bases outside the gene matches: 2. The CDR3 covers 14 residues. Per germline, CDR1 WSHSY and CDR2 SAAADI. The CDR3 nucleotides are TGCGCCAGCAGGACTAGCGGGAGGGGGGAGACCCAGTACTTC. It yields the protein CASRTSGRGETQYF.

The chain uses TRBV5-3 and TRBJ2-3; 7 bases line up with TRBD2. TRBV5-3 is marked as an open reading frame, function uncertain. The J segment lost 4 bases and the V segment lost 3 bases, leaving 8 bases of the junction unmatched. The CDR3 runs 15 residues. This chain's CDR3 is CARSSFLAAPDTQYF. The CDR3 DNA sequence: TGTGCCAGAAGCTCTTTCCTAGCGGCCCCAGATACGCAGTATTTT.